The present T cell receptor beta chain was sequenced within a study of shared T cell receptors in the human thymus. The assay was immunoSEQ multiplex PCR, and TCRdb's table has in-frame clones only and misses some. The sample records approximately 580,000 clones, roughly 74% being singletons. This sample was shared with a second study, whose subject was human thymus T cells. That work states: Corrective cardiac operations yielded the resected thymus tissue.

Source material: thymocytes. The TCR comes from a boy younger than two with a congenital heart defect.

The CDR3 DNA follows: TGTGCCTGGAGTGGAGGGCTGGAGACCCAGTACTTC. Protein product: CAWSGGLETQYF. The V gene is TRBV30, the J gene TRBJ2-5; tentatively, D is TRBD2 (5 bases). There are 12 residues in the CDR3. Germline V gene lookup returns CDR1 GTSNPN and CDR2 SVGIG (reference sequence). V lost 1 base to trimming and J lost 5 bases, with 8 bases between them.